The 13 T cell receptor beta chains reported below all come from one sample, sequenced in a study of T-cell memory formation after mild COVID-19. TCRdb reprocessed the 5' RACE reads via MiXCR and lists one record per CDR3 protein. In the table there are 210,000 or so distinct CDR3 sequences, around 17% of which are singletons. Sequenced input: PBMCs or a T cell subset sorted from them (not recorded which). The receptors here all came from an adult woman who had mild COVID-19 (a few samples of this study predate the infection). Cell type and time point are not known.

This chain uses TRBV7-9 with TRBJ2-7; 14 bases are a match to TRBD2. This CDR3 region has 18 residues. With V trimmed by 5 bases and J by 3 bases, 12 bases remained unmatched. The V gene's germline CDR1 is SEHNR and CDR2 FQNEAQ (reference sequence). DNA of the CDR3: TGTGCCAGCAGCCACACCGGGACTAGCGGGAGCATGGGCTACGAGCAGTACTTC. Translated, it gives CASSHTGTSGSMGYEQYF. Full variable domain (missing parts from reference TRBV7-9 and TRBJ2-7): DTGVSQNPRHKITKRGQNVTFRCDPISEHNRLYWYRQTLGQGPEFLTYFQNEAQLEKSRLLSDRFSAERPKGSFSTLEIQRTEQGDSAMYLCASSHTGTSGSMGYEQYFGPGTRLTVT.

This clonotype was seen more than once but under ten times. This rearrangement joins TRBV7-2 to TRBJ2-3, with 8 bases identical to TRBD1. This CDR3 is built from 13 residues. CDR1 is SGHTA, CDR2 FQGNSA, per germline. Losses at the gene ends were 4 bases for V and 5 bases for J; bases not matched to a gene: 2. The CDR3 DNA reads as TGTGCCAGCAGCTGGGACAGGCAAGATACGCAGTATTTT. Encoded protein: CASSWDRQDTQYF.

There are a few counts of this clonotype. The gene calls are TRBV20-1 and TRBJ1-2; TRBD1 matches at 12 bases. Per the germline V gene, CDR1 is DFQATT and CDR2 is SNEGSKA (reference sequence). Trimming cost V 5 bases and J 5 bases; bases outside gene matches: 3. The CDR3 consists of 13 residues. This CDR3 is CSAPGQGAYGYTF. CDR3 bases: TGCAGTGCTCCGGGACAGGGGGCATATGGCTACACCTTC.

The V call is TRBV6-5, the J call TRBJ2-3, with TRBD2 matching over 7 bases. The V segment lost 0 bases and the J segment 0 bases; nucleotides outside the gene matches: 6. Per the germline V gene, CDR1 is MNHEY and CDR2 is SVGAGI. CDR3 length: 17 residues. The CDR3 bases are TGTGCCAGCAGTTACTCCCCTCCAGCGGGGAGCACAGATACGCAGTATTTT. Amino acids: CASSYSPPAGSTDTQYF.

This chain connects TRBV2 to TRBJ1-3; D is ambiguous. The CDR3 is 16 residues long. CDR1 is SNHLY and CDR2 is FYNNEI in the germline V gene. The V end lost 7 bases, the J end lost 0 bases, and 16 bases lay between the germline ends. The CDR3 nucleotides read TGTGCCAGCACTAATGCTGGGATGCTCTCTGGAAACACCATATATTTT. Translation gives CASTNAGMLSGNTIYF.

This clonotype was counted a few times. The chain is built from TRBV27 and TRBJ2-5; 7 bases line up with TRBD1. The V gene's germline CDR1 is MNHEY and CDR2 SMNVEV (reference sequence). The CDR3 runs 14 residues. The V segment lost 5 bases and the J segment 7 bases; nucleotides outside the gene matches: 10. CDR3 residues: CASSRGTEVRTQYF. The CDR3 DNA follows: TGTGCCAGCAGTCGAGGGACAGAGGTTCGGACCCAGTACTTC.

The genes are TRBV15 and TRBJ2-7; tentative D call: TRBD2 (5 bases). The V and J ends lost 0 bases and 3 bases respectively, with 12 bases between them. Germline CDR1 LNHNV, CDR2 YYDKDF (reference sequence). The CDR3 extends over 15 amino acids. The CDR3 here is CATSREVGSHYEQYF. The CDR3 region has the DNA TGTGCCACCAGCAGAGAAGTGGGGAGCCACTACGAGCAGTACTTC.

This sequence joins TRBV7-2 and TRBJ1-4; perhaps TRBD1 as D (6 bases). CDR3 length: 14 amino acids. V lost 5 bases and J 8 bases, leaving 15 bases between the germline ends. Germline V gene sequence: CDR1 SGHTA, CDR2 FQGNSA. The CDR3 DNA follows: TGTGCCAGCAGCATAACAGGGTTACAGGAAAAACTGTTTTTT. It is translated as CASSITGLQEKLFF.

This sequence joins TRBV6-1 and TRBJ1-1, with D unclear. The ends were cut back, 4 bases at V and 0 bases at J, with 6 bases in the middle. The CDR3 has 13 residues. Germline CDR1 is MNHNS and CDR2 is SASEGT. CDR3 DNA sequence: TGTGCCAGCAGTGCCCAGATGAACACTGAAGCTTTCTTT. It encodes CASSAQMNTEAFF.

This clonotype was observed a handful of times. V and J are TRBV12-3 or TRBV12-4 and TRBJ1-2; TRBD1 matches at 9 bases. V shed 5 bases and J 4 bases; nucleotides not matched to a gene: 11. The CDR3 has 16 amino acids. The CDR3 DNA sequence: TGTGCCAGCAGTCTTATCGGATGGACAGGGGTCTATGGCTACACCTTC. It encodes CASSLIGWTGVYGYTF.

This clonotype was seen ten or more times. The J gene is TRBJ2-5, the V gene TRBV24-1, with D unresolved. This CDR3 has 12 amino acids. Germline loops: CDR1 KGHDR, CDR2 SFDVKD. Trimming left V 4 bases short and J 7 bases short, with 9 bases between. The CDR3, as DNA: TGTGCCACCAGTGACCGCCCAGGGACCCAGTACTTC. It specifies CATSDRPGTQYF.

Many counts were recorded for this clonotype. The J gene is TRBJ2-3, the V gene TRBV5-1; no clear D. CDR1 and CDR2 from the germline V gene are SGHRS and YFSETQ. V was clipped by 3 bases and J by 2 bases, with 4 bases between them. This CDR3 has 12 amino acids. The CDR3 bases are TGCGCCAGCAGCTCCAACACAGATACGCAGTATTTT. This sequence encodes CASSSNTDTQYF.

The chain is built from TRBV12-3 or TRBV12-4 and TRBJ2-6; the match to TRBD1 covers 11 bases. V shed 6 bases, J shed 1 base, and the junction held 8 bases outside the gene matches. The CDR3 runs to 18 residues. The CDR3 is CASRRDRGAKSGANVLTF. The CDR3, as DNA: TGTGCCAGCAGGCGGGACAGGGGGGCGAAATCTGGGGCCAACGTCCTGACTTTC.